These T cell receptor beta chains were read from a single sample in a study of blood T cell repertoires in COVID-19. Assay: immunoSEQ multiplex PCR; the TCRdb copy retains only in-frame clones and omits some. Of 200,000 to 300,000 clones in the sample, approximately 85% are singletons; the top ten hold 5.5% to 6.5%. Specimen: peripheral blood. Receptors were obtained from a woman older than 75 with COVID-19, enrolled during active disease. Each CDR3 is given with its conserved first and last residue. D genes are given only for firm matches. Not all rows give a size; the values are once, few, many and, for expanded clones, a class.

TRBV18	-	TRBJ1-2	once	TGTGCCAGCTCACCACGGGGGAGGGACGGCTACACCTTC	CASSPRGRDGYTF
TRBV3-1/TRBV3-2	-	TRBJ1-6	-	TGTGCCAGCAGCCTCGGACAGATATATAATTCACCCCTCCACTTT	CASSLGQIYNSPLHF
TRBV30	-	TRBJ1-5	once	TGTGCCTGGAATGAGGGGGGCAATCAGCCCCAGCATTTT	CAWNEGGNQPQHF
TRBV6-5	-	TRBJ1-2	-	TGTGCCAGCCGGTGGGGCGACGGCTATGGCTACACCTTC	CASRWGDGYGYTF
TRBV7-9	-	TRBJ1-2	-	TGTGCCAGCAGCGACAGGACAGAAGGCTACACCTTC	CASSDRTEGYTF
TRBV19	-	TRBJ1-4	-	TGTGCCAGTAGCGACCAGGGCCTAACTAATGAAAAACTGTTTTTT	CASSDQGLTNEKLFF
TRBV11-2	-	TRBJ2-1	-	TGTGCCAGCAGCCCGCAAGACAGGCAATCCCCGCAGTTCTTC	CASSPQDRQSPQFF
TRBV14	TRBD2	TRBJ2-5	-	TGTGCCAGCAGCCATATTAGCGGGGGGAGAGAGACCCAGTACTTC	CASSHISGGRETQYF
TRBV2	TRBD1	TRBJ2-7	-	TGTGCCAGCAGCCCCTTTGGACAGGGGCACTACGAGCAGTACTTC	CASSPFGQGHYEQYF
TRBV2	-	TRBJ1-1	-	TGTGCCAGCAGCGAGGACAGACTCAGAAACACTGAAGCTTTCTTT	CASSEDRLRNTEAFF
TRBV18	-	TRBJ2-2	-	TGTGCCAGCTCACGAGGCAGGAACACCGGGGAGCTGTTTTTT	CASSRGRNTGELFF
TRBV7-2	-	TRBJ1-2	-	TGTGCCAGCAGCCCCAGGGGTAACTATGGCTACACCTTC	CASSPRGNYGYTF
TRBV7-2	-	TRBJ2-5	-	TGTGCCAGCAGCTTAAAGTCGAGCACCTCAGGGTCCCAGTACTTC	CASSLKSSTSGSQYF
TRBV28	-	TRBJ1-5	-	TGTGCCAGCAGTTTAGTTAACAGGGGCAATCAGCCCCAGCATTTT	CASSLVNRGNQPQHF
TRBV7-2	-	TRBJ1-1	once	TGTGCCAGCAGCTTAGGGGACGCCCGCAGGGGAGCTTTCTTT	CASSLGDARRGAFF